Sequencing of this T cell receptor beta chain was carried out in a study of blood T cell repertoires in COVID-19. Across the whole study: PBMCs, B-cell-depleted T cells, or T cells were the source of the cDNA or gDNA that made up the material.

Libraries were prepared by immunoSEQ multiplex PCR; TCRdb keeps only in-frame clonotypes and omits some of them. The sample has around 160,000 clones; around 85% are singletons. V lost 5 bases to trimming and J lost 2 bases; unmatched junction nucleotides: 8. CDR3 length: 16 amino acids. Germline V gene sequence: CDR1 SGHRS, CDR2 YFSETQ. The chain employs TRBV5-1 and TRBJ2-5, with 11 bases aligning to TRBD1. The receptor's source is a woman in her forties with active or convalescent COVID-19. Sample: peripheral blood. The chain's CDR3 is CASSSGGTGGQETQYF. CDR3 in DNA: TGCGCCAGCAGTTCAGGTGGGACAGGGGGTCAAGAGACCCAGTACTTC.